This is a list of T cell receptor beta chains from one sample in a study of T cell responses to AZD1222 COVID-19 vaccine. TCRdb's table, derived via immunoSEQ multiplex PCR, lists solely in-frame clones and lacks some. The sample contains fewer than 120,000 clones, 70% to 90% of which appear only once. The specimen was peripheral blood, collected 28 days after the second AZD1222 dose. Receptor source: an adult who received the AZD1222 COVID-19 vaccine. Each CDR3 is given with its conserved first and last residue. The order of the fields is V gene, D gene, clone size, J gene, CDR3 DNA, CDR3 protein. A D gene is named only where the DNA matches it firmly. Clone size is shown for a subset of rows, as once, few, many or a class of expanded clone.

v_gene: TRBV25-1
d_gene: NA
abundance: NA
j_gene: TRBJ1-2
CDR3nt: TGTGCCAGCAGCGGCAAGGACCAGGGCTATGGCTACACCTTC
CDR3aa: CASSGKDQGYGYTF

v_gene: TRBV5-1
d_gene: NA
abundance: NA
j_gene: TRBJ2-7
CDR3nt: TGCGCCAGCAGCTTGGCCCGGGACGGCGCCTACGAGCAGTACTTC
CDR3aa: CASSLARDGAYEQYF

v_gene: TRBV5-4
d_gene: NA
abundance: once
j_gene: TRBJ1-2
CDR3nt: TGTGCCAGCAGCTCATCCCGTCAGGGGAACTATGGCTACACCTTC
CDR3aa: CASSSSRQGNYGYTF

v_gene: TRBV5-1
d_gene: TRBD1
abundance: NA
j_gene: TRBJ2-7
CDR3nt: TGCGCCAGCAGCTTTTCCGGGACAGGAATATACGAGCAGTACTTC
CDR3aa: CASSFSGTGIYEQYF

v_gene: TRBV10-3
d_gene: NA
abundance: NA
j_gene: TRBJ2-7
CDR3nt: TGTGCCATCAGTGAGAACCCGGGGGCATACGAGCAGTACTTC
CDR3aa: CAISENPGAYEQYF

v_gene: TRBV27
d_gene: NA
abundance: NA
j_gene: TRBJ1-5
CDR3nt: TGTGCCAGCAGTTCCCAGGGTCCCAATCAGCCCCAGCATTTT
CDR3aa: CASSSQGPNQPQHF

v_gene: TRBV30
d_gene: NA
abundance: NA
j_gene: TRBJ2-5
CDR3nt: TGTGCCTGGAGTGTAAGCCCCCAAGAGACCCAGTACTTC
CDR3aa: CAWSVSPQETQYF

v_gene: TRBV6-5
d_gene: NA
abundance: NA
j_gene: TRBJ1-5
CDR3nt: TGTGCCAGCGGCACAGGGAGGAGCAATCAGCCCCAGCATTTT
CDR3aa: CASGTGRSNQPQHF

v_gene: TRBV5-4
d_gene: NA
abundance: NA
j_gene: TRBJ1-3
CDR3nt: TGTGCCAGCAGCTTTACTCCTGGAAACACCATATATTTT
CDR3aa: CASSFTPGNTIYF

v_gene: TRBV6-5
d_gene: NA
abundance: NA
j_gene: TRBJ1-5
CDR3nt: TGTGCCAGCAGTCTCGATCATCAGCCCCAGCATTTT
CDR3aa: CASSLDHQPQHF

v_gene: TRBV28
d_gene: TRBD1
abundance: NA
j_gene: TRBJ1-1
CDR3nt: TGTGCCAGCAGCCCAGGACAGGGGGTTTTTGAAGCTTTCTTT
CDR3aa: CASSPGQGVFEAFF

v_gene: TRBV28
d_gene: NA
abundance: NA
j_gene: TRBJ2-7
CDR3nt: TGTGCCAGCAGTTCTAGTTCCTACGAGCAGTACTTC
CDR3aa: CASSSSSYEQYF

v_gene: TRBV20-1
d_gene: NA
abundance: NA
j_gene: TRBJ1-2
CDR3nt: TGCAGTGCGAGTTATCCGGGACACGTCTATGGCTACACCTTC
CDR3aa: CSASYPGHVYGYTF

v_gene: TRBV27
d_gene: NA
abundance: NA
j_gene: TRBJ2-7
CDR3nt: TGTGCCAGCAGTTTTGGAGGGACCTACGAGCAGTACTTC
CDR3aa: CASSFGGTYEQYF

v_gene: TRBV5-1
d_gene: NA
abundance: NA
j_gene: TRBJ2-1
CDR3nt: TGCGCCAGCGGCCGGGACGCCAGCTCCTACAATGAGCAGTTCTTC
CDR3aa: CASGRDASSYNEQFF

v_gene: TRBV27
d_gene: NA
abundance: NA
j_gene: TRBJ2-1
CDR3nt: TGTGCCAGCAGTTTATCGGCATTCCCGGAGCAGTTCTTC
CDR3aa: CASSLSAFPEQFF

v_gene: TRBV5-1
d_gene: TRBD1
abundance: NA
j_gene: TRBJ2-5
CDR3nt: TGCGCCAGCAGCTTGGCGACAGGGACCGAGACCCAGTACTTC
CDR3aa: CASSLATGTETQYF

v_gene: TRBV6-2/TRBV6-3
d_gene: TRBD1
abundance: NA
j_gene: TRBJ2-7
CDR3nt: TGTGCCAGCAGATACAGGGGTTTTGGGGCCTACGAGCAGTACTTC
CDR3aa: CASRYRGFGAYEQYF

v_gene: TRBV27
d_gene: TRBD2
abundance: NA
j_gene: TRBJ2-1
CDR3nt: TGTGCCAGCAGTTTACGCGGGAGGGTGAATGAGCAGTTCTTC
CDR3aa: CASSLRGRVNEQFF

v_gene: TRBV28
d_gene: NA
abundance: NA
j_gene: TRBJ1-1
CDR3nt: TGTGCCAGCCGGAACACTGAAGCTTTCTTT
CDR3aa: CASRNTEAFF

v_gene: TRBV7-9
d_gene: NA
abundance: NA
j_gene: TRBJ1-2
CDR3nt: TGTGCCAGCAGCTTAGCGCCGGCAGGGGTAGCCAGTGGCTACACCTTC
CDR3aa: CASSLAPAGVASGYTF

v_gene: TRBV4-1
d_gene: NA
abundance: NA
j_gene: TRBJ1-6
CDR3nt: TGCGCCAGCAGCCAACCGACGCGACAGCTTCATCCACCCCTCCACTTT
CDR3aa: CASSQPTRQLHPPLHF

v_gene: TRBV28
d_gene: NA
abundance: NA
j_gene: TRBJ1-2
CDR3nt: TGTGCCAGCAGTCCCGGGGGGGGAGGGAATGGCTACACCTTC
CDR3aa: CASSPGGGGNGYTF

v_gene: TRBV21-1
d_gene: NA
abundance: once
j_gene: TRBJ1-5
CDR3nt: TGTGCCAGCAGCAAAGGACAGGGGAATCAGCCCCAGCATTTT
CDR3aa: CASSKGQGNQPQHF

v_gene: TRBV19
d_gene: NA
abundance: NA
j_gene: TRBJ1-6
CDR3nt: TGTGCCAGTGCGGGCTCCTATAATTCACCCCTCCACTTT
CDR3aa: CASAGSYNSPLHF

v_gene: TRBV6-5
d_gene: TRBD1
abundance: NA
j_gene: TRBJ2-7
CDR3nt: TGTGCCAGCAGTCCCCGGACAGGGCTCGAGCAGTACTTC
CDR3aa: CASSPRTGLEQYF

v_gene: TRBV9
d_gene: TRBD2
abundance: NA
j_gene: TRBJ2-1
CDR3nt: TGTGCCAGCAGCGTAGGGTGGACTAGCGGCTACAATGAGCAGTTCTTC
CDR3aa: CASSVGWTSGYNEQFF

v_gene: TRBV2
d_gene: NA
abundance: many
j_gene: TRBJ2-6
CDR3nt: TGTGCCAGCAGTGAAGGGTCGTCCAGCTCTGGGGCCAACGTCCTGACTTTC
CDR3aa: CASSEGSSSSGANVLTF

v_gene: TRBV29-1
d_gene: NA
abundance: NA
j_gene: TRBJ1-1
CDR3nt: TGCAGCGTTGTAAGGGACACTGAAGCTTTCTTT
CDR3aa: CSVVRDTEAFF

v_gene: TRBV3-1/TRBV3-2
d_gene: NA
abundance: NA
j_gene: TRBJ2-7
CDR3nt: TGTGCCAGCAGCACCTCGGGTAGCGACCACGAGCAGTACTTC
CDR3aa: CASSTSGSDHEQYF

v_gene: TRBV19
d_gene: NA
abundance: NA
j_gene: TRBJ1-5
CDR3nt: TGTGCCAGTAGTATAATTCGGCCAGGTAATCAGCCCCAGCATTTT
CDR3aa: CASSIIRPGNQPQHF

v_gene: TRBV5-1
d_gene: TRBD1
abundance: NA
j_gene: TRBJ1-1
CDR3nt: TGCGCCAGCTCCTTGACAGGGGGCACCACTGAAGCTTTCTTT
CDR3aa: CASSLTGGTTEAFF

v_gene: TRBV11-2
d_gene: NA
abundance: NA
j_gene: TRBJ1-2
CDR3nt: TGTGCCAGCAGCTTAGTATCCGGCTACACCTTC
CDR3aa: CASSLVSGYTF

v_gene: TRBV7-8
d_gene: NA
abundance: NA
j_gene: TRBJ1-2
CDR3nt: TGTGCCAGCAGCCCAGGGGTTAGGTATGGCTACACCTTC
CDR3aa: CASSPGVRYGYTF

v_gene: TRBV11-1
d_gene: NA
abundance: NA
j_gene: TRBJ1-3
CDR3nt: TGTGCCAGCAGCCTTTCTGACTCTGGAAACACCATATATTTT
CDR3aa: CASSLSDSGNTIYF

v_gene: TRBV4-2
d_gene: TRBD2
abundance: NA
j_gene: TRBJ2-3
CDR3nt: TGTGCCAGCAGCCAAGGACTAGCATCCCCCGGGGATACGCAGTATTTT
CDR3aa: CASSQGLASPGDTQYF

v_gene: TRBV28
d_gene: TRBD2
abundance: NA
j_gene: TRBJ2-7
CDR3nt: TGTGCCAGCAGTCCGGGACTAGCGGGACAAGAGCAGTACTTC
CDR3aa: CASSPGLAGQEQYF

v_gene: TRBV14
d_gene: TRBD1
abundance: NA
j_gene: TRBJ1-2
CDR3nt: TGTGCCAGCAGCCTCCAACCGGGACAGGGAGACGGCTACACCTTC
CDR3aa: CASSLQPGQGDGYTF

v_gene: TRBV7-9
d_gene: NA
abundance: NA
j_gene: TRBJ1-1
CDR3nt: TGTGCCAGCAGCTTTCGGGCTAATGAAGCTTTCTTT
CDR3aa: CASSFRANEAFF

v_gene: TRBV4-2
d_gene: NA
abundance: few
j_gene: TRBJ1-1
CDR3nt: TGTGCCAGCAGCCAAGCTTCGAACACTGAAGCTTTCTTT
CDR3aa: CASSQASNTEAFF

v_gene: TRBV7-3
d_gene: NA
abundance: NA
j_gene: TRBJ1-1
CDR3nt: TGTGCCAGTGCCACCGTGAACACTGAAGCTTTCTTT
CDR3aa: CASATVNTEAFF

v_gene: TRBV28
d_gene: TRBD1
abundance: NA
j_gene: TRBJ1-4
CDR3nt: TGTGCCAGCAGTTCCCAACAGGGGGCGTTTGAAAAACTGTTTTTT
CDR3aa: CASSSQQGAFEKLFF

v_gene: TRBV29-1
d_gene: NA
abundance: NA
j_gene: TRBJ2-4
CDR3nt: TGCAGCGTTGAAGATTCAGGGACAAACATTCAGTACTTC
CDR3aa: CSVEDSGTNIQYF

v_gene: TRBV2
d_gene: TRBD2
abundance: NA
j_gene: TRBJ2-1
CDR3nt: TGTGCCAGCAGTCCCCCGGGACTAGCGGGAGGTAAGGAGCAGTTCTTC
CDR3aa: CASSPPGLAGGKEQFF

v_gene: TRBV27
d_gene: NA
abundance: NA
j_gene: TRBJ2-6
CDR3nt: TGTGCCAGCAGTACGGAGGGGGACGGGGCCAACGTCCTGACTTTC
CDR3aa: CASSTEGDGANVLTF